The rows below give T cell receptor beta chains drawn from one sample of a study of blood T cells in healthy people across ages. Each CDR3 protein is one row after TCRdb ran MiXCR on the 5' RACE reads. The data contain about 800,000 distinct CDR3 sequences, about 45% of them seen just once; the ten biggest clones take up about a sixth. The sequenced sample consisted of blood. The receptor set was obtained from a man older than 75 in good health. The CDR3 runs from the conserved cysteine through the conserved F or W. A D gene is named only where the DNA matches it firmly. Clone size appears in some rows only: once, few, many, or a class for an expanded clone.

D gene	clone size	V gene	J gene	CDR3 protein	CDR3 DNA
TRBD2	NA	TRBV20-1	TRBJ2-7	CSARDQRTSRKYEQYF	TGCAGTGCTAGAGATCAAAGGACTAGCAGAAAATACGAGCAGTACTTC
NA	many	TRBV15	TRBJ2-1	CATSRDVIDGNEQFF	TGTGCCACCAGCAGAGATGTGATAGACGGAAATGAGCAGTTCTTC
TRBD1	many	TRBV20-1	TRBJ2-7	CSARGTRGTTYEQYF	TGCAGTGCTAGGGGGACCAGGGGGACAACCTACGAGCAGTACTTC
NA	few	TRBV28	TRBJ2-5	CASSIRGETQYF	TGTGCCAGCAGTATTAGGGGCGAGACCCAGTACTTC
NA	NA	TRBV6-6	TRBJ1-5	CASGLNRAQPQHF	TGTGCCAGCGGTTTAAACAGGGCCCAGCCCCAGCATTTT
NA	once	TRBV10-2	TRBJ1-5	CASRPFLQSNQPQHF	TGCGCCAGCAGACCTTTTCTACAAAGCAATCAGCCCCAGCATTTT
TRBD2	NA	TRBV7-2	TRBJ2-7	CASSKLAGKTYEQYF	TGTGCCAGCAGCAAGCTAGCGGGAAAGACCTACGAGCAGTACTTC
NA	few	TRBV14	TRBJ2-1	CASSQVPGTTERFF	TGTGCCAGCAGCCAAGTCCCCGGGACAACCGAGCGGTTCTTC
NA	NA	TRBV12-3/TRBV12-4	TRBJ2-5	CANSFGGTQETQYF	TGTGCCAACAGTTTTGGAGGGACACAAGAGACCCAGTACTTC
NA	NA	TRBV12-3/TRBV12-4	TRBJ2-1	CASSFWDLQFF	TGTGCCAGCAGTTTTTGGGACCTACAGTTCTTC
TRBD2	NA	TRBV15	TRBJ2-7	CATSGEGQGLRYEQYF	TGTGCCACCAGCGGGGAGGGGCAGGGCCTTCGATACGAGCAGTACTTC
TRBD2	NA	TRBV29-1	TRBJ2-7	CSVVSGVYEQYF	TGCAGCGTTGTTAGCGGGGTGTACGAGCAGTACTTC
TRBD1	NA	TRBV29-1	TRBJ2-1	CSVVPGQVGYNEQFF	TGCAGCGTTGTACCCGGACAGGTTGGGTACAATGAGCAGTTCTTC
NA	NA	TRBV2	TRBJ2-1	CASILDSNNEQFF	NA
NA	few	TRBV4-2	TRBJ2-1	CASSQDGSVGEQFF	TGTGCCAGCAGCCAAGATGGGTCCGTCGGTGAGCAGTTCTTC
NA	few	TRBV4-3	TRBJ2-1	CASSPQPSSYNEQFF	TGCGCCAGCAGCCCTCAGCCTAGCTCCTACAATGAGCAGTTCTTC
NA	few	TRBV30	TRBJ2-3	CAWRRVVSSTDTQYF	TGTGCCTGGAGAAGGGTGGTCTCTAGCACAGATACGCAGTATTTT
TRBD1	few	TRBV7-2	TRBJ2-1	CASSSVTGAPKQFF	TGTGCCAGCAGCTCGGTGACAGGGGCCCCAAAGCAGTTCTTC
TRBD2	once	TRBV24-1	TRBJ2-7	CATSDLLQGGRNEQYF	TGTGCCACCAGTGATTTGCTCCAGGGAGGGAGGAATGAGCAGTACTTC
NA	few	TRBV20-1	TRBJ2-1	CSAVLANRGDYNEQFF	TGCAGTGCTGTTCTAGCGAACCGGGGAGACTACAATGAGCAGTTCTTC
NA	NA	TRBV15	TRBJ2-7	CATSRELLYEQYF	TGTGCCACCAGCAGAGAACTCCTCTACGAGCAGTACTTC
TRBD1	NA	TRBV25-1	TRBJ2-1	CASSTPGGNNEQFF	TGTGCCAGCAGTACTCCAGGGGGCAACAATGAGCAGTTCTTC
NA	few	TRBV5-1	TRBJ2-7	CASSLNGRDDYEQYF	TGCGCCAGCAGCTTGAACGGACGAGATGACTACGAGCAGTACTTC
TRBD2	few	TRBV11-3	TRBJ2-1	CASSLRSGRANEQFF	TGTGCCAGCAGCTTAAGAAGCGGGAGGGCCAATGAGCAGTTCTTC
NA	NA	TRBV20-1	TRBJ2-4	CSASIPDGKDIQYF	TGCAGTGCTAGTATCCCAGACGGGAAGGACATTCAGTACTTC
TRBD1	NA	TRBV10-3	TRBJ1-1	CAISVDRGLTEAFF	TGTGCCATCAGCGTCGACAGGGGGTTGACTGAAGCTTTCTTT
NA	NA	TRBV11-1	TRBJ2-7	CASSRLPGPSYEQYF	TGTGCCAGCAGCCGACTACCGGGACCCTCCTACGAGCAGTACTTC
NA	NA	TRBV7-9	TRBJ2-5	CASSLVLPKETLYF	TGTGCCAGCAGCTTAGTCCTCCCAAAGGAGACCCTGTACTTC
TRBD1	many	TRBV20-1	TRBJ2-1	CSARDPGQGAFNEQFF	TGCAGTGCTAGAGATCCCGGACAGGGGGCGTTCAATGAGCAGTTCTTC
TRBD1	NA	TRBV27	TRBJ1-4	CASSKDRANEKLFF	TGTGCCAGCAGTAAAGACAGGGCTAATGAAAAACTGTTTTTT
NA	many	TRBV28	TRBJ2-7	CASSFSTRSTYEQYF	TGTGCCAGCAGTTTTAGCACTAGATCAACCTACGAGCAGTACTTC
NA	NA	TRBV6-4	TRBJ2-1	CASSDSEAPGAREQFF	TGTGCCAGCAGTGACTCCGAAGCCCCAGGGGCGAGGGAGCAGTTCTTC
NA	NA	TRBV29-1	TRBJ2-7	CSVEGGQSSEQYF	TGCAGCGTTGAGGGAGGACAGAGCAGCGAGCAGTACTTC
TRBD1	NA	TRBV6-2/TRBV6-3	TRBJ1-1	CARTSGQANTEAFF	TGTGCCCGCACCTCGGGACAGGCAAACACTGAAGCTTTCTTT
TRBD2	NA	TRBV12-3/TRBV12-4	TRBJ2-2	CASRTGGSGTGELFF	TGTGCCAGTCGGACGGGGGGAAGTGGCACCGGGGAGCTGTTTTTT
NA	NA	TRBV15	TRBJ1-4	CATSRGGSSNEKLFF	TGTGCCACCAGCAGAGGGGGAAGCTCCAATGAAAAACTGTTTTTT
NA	few	TRBV7-2	TRBJ2-7	CASTLTGRSSYEQYF	TGTGCCAGCACCCTGACGGGGAGGAGCTCCTACGAGCAGTACTTC
NA	NA	TRBV4-3	TRBJ2-1	CASSQDWGGANNEQFF	TGCGCCAGCAGCCAAGATTGGGGGGGCGCAAACAATGAGCAGTTCTTC
TRBD2	NA	TRBV25-1	TRBJ2-1	CASSELAGVYEQFF	TGTGCCAGCAGTGAACTAGCGGGAGTCTATGAGCAGTTCTTC
NA	once	TRBV4-3	TRBJ1-1	CASSQDGILMNTEAFF	TGCGCCAGCAGCCAAGACGGGATACTGATGAACACTGAAGCTTTCTTT
NA	few	TRBV14	TRBJ2-1	CASSQARIANEQFF	TGTGCCAGCAGCCAAGCCCGGATTGCCAATGAGCAGTTCTTC
TRBD1	many	TRBV7-2	TRBJ1-2	CASATYRGPSSSYTF	TGTGCCAGCGCCACATACAGGGGGCCTAGTAGTAGCTACACCTTC
NA	NA	TRBV6-2/TRBV6-3	TRBJ1-2	CASSYGQSANYGYTF	TGTGCCAGCAGTTACGGCCAGTCAGCTAACTATGGCTACACCTTC
TRBD2	NA	TRBV7-2	TRBJ2-7	CASSLRTSDNHEQYF	TGTGCCAGCAGCTTGAGGACTAGCGACAACCACGAGCAGTACTTC
NA	NA	TRBV10-3	TRBJ2-7	CAISESSQGLYEQYF	TGTGCCATCAGTGAGTCGTCACAAGGGCTCTACGAGCAGTACTTC
TRBD2	NA	TRBV7-2	TRBJ2-7	CASSLSGGRGSYEQYF	TGTGCCAGCAGCTTAAGCGGCGGGCGGGGGTCCTACGAGCAGTACTTC
NA	few	TRBV6-5	TRBJ2-5	CASSHLPGKWEETQYF	TGTGCCAGCAGCCATCTCCCGGGAAAGTGGGAAGAGACCCAGTACTTC
NA	few	TRBV13	TRBJ1-5	CASSSGGSHGGQPQHF	TGTGCCAGCAGCTCGGGTGGGAGTCATGGGGGACAGCCCCAGCATTTT
TRBD2	NA	TRBV6-2/TRBV6-3	TRBJ2-7	CASSYGTSGYYEQYF	TGTGCCAGCAGCTACGGGACTAGCGGGTACTACGAGCAGTACTTC
NA	NA	TRBV7-2	TRBJ2-1	CASSFRGGSYNEQFF	TGTGCCAGCAGCTTTAGGGGAGGATCCTACAATGAGCAGTTCTTC
NA	few	TRBV12-3/TRBV12-4	TRBJ2-3	CASSRDVPEDTQYF	TGTGCCAGCAGTCGGGACGTCCCCGAAGATACGCAGTATTTT
TRBD1	few	TRBV27	TRBJ1-2	CASSGTGRQYGYTF	TGTGCCAGCAGTGGGACAGGGCGACAGTATGGCTACACCTTC
TRBD2	NA	TRBV9	TRBJ2-1	CASSVDPAGGDNEQFF	TGTGCCAGCAGCGTAGACCCAGCGGGAGGGGACAATGAGCAGTTCTTC
TRBD2	NA	TRBV7-3	TRBJ2-7	CASSWGLAGGGNEQYF	TGTGCCAGCAGCTGGGGACTAGCGGGAGGAGGCAATGAGCAGTACTTC
NA	NA	TRBV10-3	TRBJ2-7	CAIGAGAGEQYF	TGTGCCATCGGTGCGGGGGCGGGTGAGCAGTACTTC
TRBD2	many	TRBV29-1	TRBJ2-2	CSVGTSGNTGELFF	TGCAGCGTTGGTACTAGCGGAAACACCGGGGAGCTGTTTTTT
NA	NA	TRBV25-1	TRBJ2-7	CASSRTWEQYF	TGTGCCAGCAGTAGAACATGGGAGCAGTACTTC
NA	NA	TRBV29-1	TRBJ1-2	CSVAVWGYGYTF	TGCAGCGTTGCGGTTTGGGGCTATGGCTACACCTTC
NA	NA	TRBV2	TRBJ2-6	CASSEQGLSGANVLTF	TGTGCCAGCAGTGAGCAGGGGCTCTCTGGGGCCAACGTCCTGACTTTC